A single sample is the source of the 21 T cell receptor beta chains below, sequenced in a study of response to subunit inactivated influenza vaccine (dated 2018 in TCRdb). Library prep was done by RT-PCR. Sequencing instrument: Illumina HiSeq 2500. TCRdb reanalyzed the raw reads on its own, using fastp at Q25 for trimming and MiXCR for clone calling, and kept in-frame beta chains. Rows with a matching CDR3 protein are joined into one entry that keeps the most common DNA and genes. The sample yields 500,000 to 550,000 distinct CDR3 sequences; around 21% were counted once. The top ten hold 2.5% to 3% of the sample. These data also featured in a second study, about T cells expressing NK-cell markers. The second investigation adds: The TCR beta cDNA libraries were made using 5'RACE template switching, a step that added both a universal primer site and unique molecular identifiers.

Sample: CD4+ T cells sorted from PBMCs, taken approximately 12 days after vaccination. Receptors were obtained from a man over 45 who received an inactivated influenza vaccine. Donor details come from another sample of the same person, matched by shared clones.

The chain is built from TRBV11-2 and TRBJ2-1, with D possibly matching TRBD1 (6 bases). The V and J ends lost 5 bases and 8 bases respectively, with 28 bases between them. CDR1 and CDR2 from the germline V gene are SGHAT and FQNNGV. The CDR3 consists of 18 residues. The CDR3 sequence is CASSRRGSGRGGVDEQFF. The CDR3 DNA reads TGTGCCAGCAGCCGAAGGGGAAGCGGCAGGGGTGGTGTGGATGAGCAGTTCTTC.

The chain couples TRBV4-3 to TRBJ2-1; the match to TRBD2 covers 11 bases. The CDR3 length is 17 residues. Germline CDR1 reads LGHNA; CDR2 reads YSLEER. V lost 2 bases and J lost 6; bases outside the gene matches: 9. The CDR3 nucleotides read TGCGCCAGCAGCCAAATAAAACTAGCGGGAGAGATCAATGAGCAGTTCTTC. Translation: CASSQIKLAGEINEQFF.

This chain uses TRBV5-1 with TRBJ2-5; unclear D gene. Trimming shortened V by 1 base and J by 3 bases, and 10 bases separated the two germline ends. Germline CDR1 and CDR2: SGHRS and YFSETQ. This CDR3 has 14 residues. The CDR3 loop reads CASSLRPAEETQYF. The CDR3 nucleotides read TGCGCCAGCAGCTTGAGGCCAGCAGAAGAGACCCAGTACTTC.

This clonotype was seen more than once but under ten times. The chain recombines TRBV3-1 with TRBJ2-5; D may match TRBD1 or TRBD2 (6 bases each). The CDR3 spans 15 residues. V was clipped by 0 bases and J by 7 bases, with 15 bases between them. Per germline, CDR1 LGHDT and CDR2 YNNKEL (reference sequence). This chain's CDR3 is CASSQDGGQRGTQYF. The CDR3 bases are TGTGCCAGCAGCCAAGATGGGGGGCAGAGGGGGACCCAGTACTTC.

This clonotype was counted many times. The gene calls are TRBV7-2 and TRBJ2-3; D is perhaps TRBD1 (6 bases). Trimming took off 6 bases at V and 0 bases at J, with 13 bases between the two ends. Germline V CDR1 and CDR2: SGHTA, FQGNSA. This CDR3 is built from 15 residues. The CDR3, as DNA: TGTGCCAGCAGGGCACAGGGCGGAAGCACAGATACGCAGTATTTT. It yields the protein CASRAQGGSTDTQYF.

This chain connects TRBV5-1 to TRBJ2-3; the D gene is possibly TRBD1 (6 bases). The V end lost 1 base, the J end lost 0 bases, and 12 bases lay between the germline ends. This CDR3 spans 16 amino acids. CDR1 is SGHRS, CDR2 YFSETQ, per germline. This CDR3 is CASSLIGQGSTDTQYF. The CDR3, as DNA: TGCGCCAGCAGCTTGATTGGGCAGGGGAGCACAGATACGCAGTATTTT.

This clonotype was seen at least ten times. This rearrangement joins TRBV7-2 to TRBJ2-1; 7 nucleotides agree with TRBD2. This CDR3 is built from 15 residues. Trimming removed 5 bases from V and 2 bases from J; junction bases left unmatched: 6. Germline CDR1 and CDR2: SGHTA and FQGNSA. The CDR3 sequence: CASSRSGGTYNEQFF. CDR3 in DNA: TGTGCCAGCAGCCGATCGGGGGGTACCTACAATGAGCAGTTCTTC. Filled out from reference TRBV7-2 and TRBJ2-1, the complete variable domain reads GAGVSQSPSNKVTEKGKDVELRCDPISGHTALYWYRQSLGQGLEFLIYFQGNSAPDKSGLPSDRFSAERTGGSVSTLTIQRTQQEDSAVYLCASSRSGGTYNEQFFGPGTRLTVL.

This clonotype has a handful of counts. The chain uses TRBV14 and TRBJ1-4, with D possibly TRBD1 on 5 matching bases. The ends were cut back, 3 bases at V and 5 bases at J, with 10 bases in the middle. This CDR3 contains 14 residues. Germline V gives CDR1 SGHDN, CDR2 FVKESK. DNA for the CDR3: TGTGCCAGCAGCCAGCACCGGGGGAATGAAAAACTGTTTTTT. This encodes CASSQHRGNEKLFF.

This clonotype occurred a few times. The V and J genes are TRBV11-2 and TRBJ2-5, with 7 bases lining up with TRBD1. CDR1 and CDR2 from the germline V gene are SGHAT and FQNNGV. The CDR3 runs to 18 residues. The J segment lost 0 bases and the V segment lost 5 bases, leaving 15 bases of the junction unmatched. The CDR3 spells CASSRDIRTGSYQETQYF. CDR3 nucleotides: TGTGCCAGCAGCCGGGATATACGGACAGGCTCTTACCAAGAGACCCAGTACTTC.

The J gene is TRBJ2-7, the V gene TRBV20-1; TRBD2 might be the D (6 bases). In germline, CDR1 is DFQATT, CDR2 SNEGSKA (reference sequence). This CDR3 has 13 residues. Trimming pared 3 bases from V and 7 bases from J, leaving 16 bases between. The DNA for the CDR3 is TGCAGTGCTAGCCTTGGGCGGGGTCGGGAGCAGTACTTC. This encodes CSASLGRGREQYF.

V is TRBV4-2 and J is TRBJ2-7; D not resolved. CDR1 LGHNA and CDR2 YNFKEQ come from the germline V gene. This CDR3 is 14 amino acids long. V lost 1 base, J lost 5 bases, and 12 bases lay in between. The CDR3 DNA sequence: TGTGCCAGCAGCCAAGTAGGACGGACGGACGAGCAGTACTTC. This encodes CASSQVGRTDEQYF.

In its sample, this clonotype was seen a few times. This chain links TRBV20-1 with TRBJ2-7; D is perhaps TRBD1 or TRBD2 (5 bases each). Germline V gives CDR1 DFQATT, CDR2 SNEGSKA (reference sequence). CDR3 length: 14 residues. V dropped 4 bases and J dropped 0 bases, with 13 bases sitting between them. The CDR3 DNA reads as TGCAGTGCTAACCGGGACGCCTCCTCCTACGAGCAGTACTTC. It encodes CSANRDASSYEQYF.

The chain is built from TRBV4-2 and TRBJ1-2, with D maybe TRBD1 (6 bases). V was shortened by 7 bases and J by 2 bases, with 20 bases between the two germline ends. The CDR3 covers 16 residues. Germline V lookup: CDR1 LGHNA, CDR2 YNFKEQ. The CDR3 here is CASTYEFGGRNYGYTF. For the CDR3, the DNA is TGTGCCAGCACATACGAATTCGGGGGGCGAAACTATGGCTACACCTTC.

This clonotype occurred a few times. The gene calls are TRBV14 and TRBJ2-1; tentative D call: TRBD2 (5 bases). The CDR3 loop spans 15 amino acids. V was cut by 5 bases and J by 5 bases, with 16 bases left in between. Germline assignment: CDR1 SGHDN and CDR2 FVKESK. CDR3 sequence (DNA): TGTGCCAGCAGCGAAAGACGGACTCTCCACAATGAGCAGTTCTTC. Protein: CASSERRTLHNEQFF.

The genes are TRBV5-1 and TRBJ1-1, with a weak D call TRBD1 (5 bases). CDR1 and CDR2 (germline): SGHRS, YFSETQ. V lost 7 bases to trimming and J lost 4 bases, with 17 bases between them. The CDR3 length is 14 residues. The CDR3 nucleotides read TGCGCCAGCCACAAAGGGGCCGCGGGCACTGAAGCTTTCTTT. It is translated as CASHKGAAGTEAFF.

This chain's CDR3 is CSAPGLAGGIKNIQYF. The CDR3 bases are TGCAGTGCACCGGGACTAGCGGGAGGGATAAAAAACATTCAGTACTTC. This sequence joins TRBV20-1 and TRBJ2-4, with TRBD2 identical over 16 bases. This CDR3 spans 16 amino acids. V was clipped by 6 bases and J by 4 bases; unmatched bases: 6. The germline gives CDR1 DFQATT, CDR2 SNEGSKA (reference sequence).

The CDR3 is CASTVTLRGEQQYF. CDR3 bases: TGTGCCAGCACAGTTACTCTACGGGGGGAGCAGCAGTACTTC. The chain carries TRBV12-3 or TRBV12-4 and TRBJ2-7, with TRBD2 matching 7 bases. The CDR3 runs 14 residues. Trimming removed 7 bases from V and 8 bases from J; junction bases left unmatched: 14.

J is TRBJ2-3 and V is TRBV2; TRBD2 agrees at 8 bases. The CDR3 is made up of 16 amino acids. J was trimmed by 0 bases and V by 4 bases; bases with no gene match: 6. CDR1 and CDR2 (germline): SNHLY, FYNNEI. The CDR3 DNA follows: TGTGCCAGCAGTGCGCTAGCGGGTACTAGCACAGATACGCAGTATTTT. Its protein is CASSALAGTSTDTQYF.

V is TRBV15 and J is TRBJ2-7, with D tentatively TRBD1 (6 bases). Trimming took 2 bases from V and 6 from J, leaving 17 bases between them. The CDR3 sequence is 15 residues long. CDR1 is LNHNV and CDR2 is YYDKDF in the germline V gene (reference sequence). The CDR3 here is CATSRPDRNPREQYF. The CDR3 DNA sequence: TGTGCCACCAGCAGACCTGACAGGAACCCGCGCGAGCAGTACTTC.

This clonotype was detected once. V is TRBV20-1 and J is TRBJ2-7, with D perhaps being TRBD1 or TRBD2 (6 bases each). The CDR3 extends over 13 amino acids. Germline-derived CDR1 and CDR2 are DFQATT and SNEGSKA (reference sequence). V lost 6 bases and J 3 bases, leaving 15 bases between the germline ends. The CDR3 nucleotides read TGCAGTGCCCGTAGGAGGGACATCTACGAGCAGTACTTC. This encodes CSARRRDIYEQYF.

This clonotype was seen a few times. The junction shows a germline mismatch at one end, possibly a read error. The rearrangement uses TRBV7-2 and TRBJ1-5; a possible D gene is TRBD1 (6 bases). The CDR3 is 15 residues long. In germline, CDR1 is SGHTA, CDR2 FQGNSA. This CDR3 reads CASSLGGHGKQPQHF. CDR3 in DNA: TGTGCCAGCAGCTTAGGGGGACACGGCAAGCAGCCCCAGCATTTT. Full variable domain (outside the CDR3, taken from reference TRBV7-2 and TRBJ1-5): GAGVSQSPSNKVTEKGKDVELRCDPISGHTALYWYRQSLGQGLEFLIYFQGNSAPDKSGLPSDRFSAERTGGSVSTLTIQRTQQEDSAVYLCASSLGGHGKQPQHFGDGTRLSIL.